A single sample is the source of the 19 T cell receptor beta chains below, sequenced in a study of siplizumab effects on memory and regulatory T cells. Libraries were prepared by immunoSEQ multiplex PCR; TCRdb keeps only in-frame clonotypes and omits some of them. The table lists approximately 60,000 clones, approximately 96% of them singletons. Sequencing was carried out using naive CD8+ T cells sorted from blood. The receptors shown here come from a human donor in good health.

The chain joins TRBV5-6 to TRBJ2-5; no clear D. Germline-derived CDR1 and CDR2 are SGHDT and YYEEEE. This CDR3 contains 15 residues. V lost 0 bases, J lost 1 base, and 10 bases lay in between. This CDR3 is CASSLAVQIQETQYF. CDR3 DNA sequence: TGTGCCAGCAGCTTGGCGGTGCAGATCCAAGAGACCCAGTACTTC. Full variable domain (remainder filled in from reference TRBV5-6 and TRBJ2-5): DAGVTQSPTHLIKTRGQQVTLRCSPKSGHDTVSWYQQALGQGPQFIFQYYEEEERQRGNFPDRFSGHQFPNYSSELNVNALLLGDSALYLCASSLAVQIQETQYFGPGTRLLVL.

The chain couples TRBV2 to TRBJ1-4, with a possible D match to TRBD1 (5 bases). This CDR3 comprises 15 residues. Trimming removed 2 bases at V and 3 bases at J, with 10 bases between. Germline V gene sequence: CDR1 SNHLY, CDR2 FYNNEI. The CDR3 bases are TGTGCCAGCAGTGAAAGCCCAGGGTCTAATGAAAAACTGTTTTTT. This sequence encodes CASSESPGSNEKLFF.

In DNA form, the CDR3 reads TGCGCCAGCAGCTTGGGAACGGGACAGGCTGGCTACACCTTC. Translation: CASSLGTGQAGYTF. The V gene is TRBV5-1, the J gene TRBJ1-2; the match to TRBD1 covers 8 bases. The CDR3 covers 14 residues. Per germline, CDR1 SGHRS and CDR2 YFSETQ. V gave up 0 bases and J gave up 7 bases; unmatched junction bases: 5.

This clone was observed a few times. The V gene is TRBV19, the J gene TRBJ1-6, with D perhaps TRBD1 (5 bases). This CDR3 region has 14 residues. Germline CDR1 is LNHDA and CDR2 is SQIVND (reference sequence). The V end was cut by 5 bases, the J end by 7 bases, with 12 bases between. This CDR3 reads CASSWGQSNSPLHF. The CDR3 nucleotides are TGTGCCAGTAGTTGGGGCCAATCAAATTCACCCCTCCACTTT. Variable domain in full (rest from reference TRBV19 and TRBJ1-6): DGGITQSPKYLFRKEGQNVTLSCEQNLNHDAMYWYRQDPGQGLRLIYYSQIVNDFQKGDIAEGYSVSREKKESFPLTVTSAQKNPTAFYLCASSWGQSNSPLHFGNGTRLTVT.

The genes are TRBV27 and TRBJ2-5; TRBD1 might be the D (5 bases). Trimming cost V 1 base and J 1 base, with 13 bases left between them. Looked up from germline, CDR1 is MNHEY and CDR2 is SMNVEV (reference sequence). This CDR3 comprises 16 residues. CDR3 sequence (DNA): TGTGCCAGCAGTTTATGGGCCCAAGGGGTCCAAGAGACCCAGTACTTC. This encodes CASSLWAQGVQETQYF.

V and J are TRBV2 and TRBJ2-3, with TRBD2 as a possible D gene (6 bases). Germline CDR1 is SNHLY and CDR2 is FYNNEI. The CDR3 is made up of 13 amino acids. V was cut by 8 bases and J by 0 bases, with 9 bases left in between. DNA for the CDR3: TGTGCCAGCGGAGGGGACAGCACAGATACGCAGTATTTT. Protein product: CASGGDSTDTQYF.

The V gene is TRBV19, the J gene TRBJ2-7; D could derive from TRBD1 or TRBD2 (5 bases each). There are 13 residues in the CDR3. Germline loops: CDR1 LNHDA, CDR2 SQIVND (reference sequence). The ends were cut back, 5 bases at V and 1 base at J, with 9 bases in the middle. CDR3 amino acids: CASSVGVSYEQYF. The CDR3 DNA sequence: TGTGCCAGTAGTGTGGGGGTGTCCTACGAGCAGTACTTC.

V is TRBV30 and J is TRBJ2-7; 7 bases match TRBD1. The CDR3 has 14 amino acids. Germline CDR1 GTSNPN, CDR2 SVGIG (reference sequence). Germline trimming cut 1 base from V and 3 bases from J; bases unmatched to any gene: 6. The CDR3 protein is CAWSGSRGIYEQYF. The CDR3 DNA reads as TGTGCCTGGAGTGGGTCCAGGGGGATCTACGAGCAGTACTTC.

CDR3 amino acids: CASSVGGQHNQPQHF. The CDR3 DNA reads TGTGCCAGCAGCGTGGGGGGACAGCACAATCAGCCCCAGCATTTT. The V and J genes are TRBV9 and TRBJ1-5; 7 bases match TRBD1. Germline CDR1 SGDLS, CDR2 YYNGEE. The CDR3 loop spans 15 amino acids. V dropped 2 bases and J dropped 3; count of bases not matched to a gene: 5.

This sequence joins TRBV7-3 and TRBJ2-7; D possibly corresponds to TRBD1 (6 bases). The V end lost 2 bases, the J end lost 4 bases, and 15 bases lay between the germline ends. CDR3 length: 15 residues. Looked up from germline, CDR1 is SGHTA and CDR2 is FQGTGA. In nucleotides, the CDR3 is TGTGCCAGCAGCTTAGGGACCGGGACAACTTACGAGCAGTACTTC. The encoded protein is CASSLGTGTTYEQYF.

The chain recombines TRBV19 with TRBJ2-7; no firm D call. V gave up 4 bases and J gave up 3 bases, with 13 bases separating them. Germline loops: CDR1 LNHDA, CDR2 SQIVND (reference sequence). The CDR3 runs to 14 residues. In nucleotides, the CDR3 is TGTGCCAGTAGTACTGGGCAGGCCGTCTACGAGCAGTACTTC. This translates into CASSTGQAVYEQYF.

In this sample, this clone turned up once. The chain has TRBV5-1 and TRBJ2-5; TRBD1 matches 10 bases. Germline V lookup: CDR1 SGHRS, CDR2 YFSETQ. V lost 0 bases and J lost 5; bases outside the gene matches: 4. CDR3 length: 15 residues. The CDR3 nucleotides are TGCGCCAGCAGCTTGGGACAGGGGGCTGGGGAGACCCAGTACTTC. Protein sequence: CASSLGQGAGETQYF.

The chain links TRBV7-6 to TRBJ2-1, with D perhaps matching TRBD1 (6 bases). The CDR3 extends over 14 amino acids. Trimming took off 5 bases at V and 0 bases at J, with 8 bases between the two ends. Looked up from germline, CDR1 is SGHVS and CDR2 is FNYEAQ. The CDR3 region has the DNA TGTGCCAGCAGCAGGGGGTACTCCTACAATGAGCAGTTCTTC. Amino acids: CASSRGYSYNEQFF.

This clone has just one count. The chain is built from TRBV7-8 and TRBJ2-7, with 12 bases fitting TRBD2. V shed 4 bases and J 0 bases; nucleotides not matched to a gene: 1. Per germline, CDR1 SGHVS and CDR2 FQNEAQ. The CDR3 loop spans 15 amino acids. The chain's CDR3 is CASSSGLAGSYEQYF. CDR3 sequence (DNA): TGTGCCAGCAGCTCGGGACTAGCGGGCTCCTACGAGCAGTACTTC.

This rearrangement joins TRBV9 to TRBJ2-3, with 9 nucleotides matching TRBD2. V lost 3 bases to trimming and J lost 5 bases; unmatched junction nucleotides: 10. CDR1 SGDLS and CDR2 YYNGEE come from the germline V gene. The CDR3 is 16 amino acids. CDR3 loop: CASSAHIAGVEDTQYF. For the CDR3, the DNA is TGTGCCAGCAGCGCCCATATAGCGGGGGTTGAAGATACGCAGTATTTT.

The genes are TRBV10-3 and TRBJ2-3; D call uncertain. Germline loops: CDR1 ENHRY, CDR2 SYGVKD. This CDR3 contains 11 residues. V lost 3 bases to trimming and J lost 6 bases, with 4 bases between them. CDR3: CAISDDDTQYF. For the CDR3, the DNA is TGTGCCATCAGTGATGACGATACGCAGTATTTT.

V gene TRBV5-4 combines with J gene TRBJ1-2; 10 bases are shared with TRBD1. Trimming took 4 bases from V and 3 from J; bases not matched to a gene: 9. Germline CDR1 is SGHNT and CDR2 is YYREEE (reference sequence). The CDR3 runs to 16 residues. CDR3 in amino acids: CASSRTGTGVHYGYTF. The CDR3 bases are TGTGCCAGCAGCAGAACCGGGACAGGGGTCCACTATGGCTACACCTTC.

This sequence joins TRBV7-2 and TRBJ1-1, with 7 nucleotides matching TRBD1. The length of the CDR3 is 17 residues. CDR1 is SGHTA and CDR2 is FQGNSA in the germline V gene. Trimming at V came to 5 bases and at J to 1 base, leaving 13 bases not matched to a gene. The CDR3 nucleotides are TGTGCCAGCAGCCAAGATGACAGGGCGGCTTGGAACACTGAAGCTTTCTTT. This translates into CASSQDDRAAWNTEAFF.

The gene calls are TRBV9 and TRBJ1-2; TRBD1 agrees at 7 bases. Germline trimming cut 3 bases from V and 7 bases from J; bases unmatched to any gene: 9. The CDR3 totals 14 residues. Germline CDR1 reads SGDLS; CDR2 reads YYNGEE. The CDR3 sequence: CASSGGQYWVGYTF. The DNA of the CDR3 is TGTGCCAGCAGCGGGGGACAGTATTGGGTTGGCTACACCTTC.